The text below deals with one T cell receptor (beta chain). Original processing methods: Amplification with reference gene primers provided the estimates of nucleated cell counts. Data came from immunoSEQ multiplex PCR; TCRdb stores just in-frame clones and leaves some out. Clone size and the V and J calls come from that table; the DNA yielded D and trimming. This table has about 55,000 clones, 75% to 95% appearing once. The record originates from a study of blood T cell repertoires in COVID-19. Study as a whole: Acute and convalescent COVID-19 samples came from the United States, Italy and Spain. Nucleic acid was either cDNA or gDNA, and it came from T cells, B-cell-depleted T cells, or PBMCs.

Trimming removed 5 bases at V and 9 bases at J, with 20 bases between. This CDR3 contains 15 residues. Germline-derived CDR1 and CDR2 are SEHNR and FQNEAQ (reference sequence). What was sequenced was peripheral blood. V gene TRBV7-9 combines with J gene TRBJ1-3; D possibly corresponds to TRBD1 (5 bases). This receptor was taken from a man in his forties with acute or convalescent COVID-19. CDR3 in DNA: TGTGCCAGCAGCCCCAGAAACCCGGCGGGGGGCACCATATATTTT. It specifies CASSPRNPAGGTIYF.